This passage covers 15 T cell receptor beta chains from one sample sequenced in a study of Ad26.COV2.S vaccination and SARS-CoV-2 variants. Treatment meaning: 15 to 20 received Ad26.COV2.S at low or high dose, single or two shots; about five received placebo; per-sample allocation not given. On day 63 after the first injection, vaccine and placebo recipients gave samples. Repertoires were generated with immunoSEQ multiplex PCR, while TCRdb's copy carries only in-frame clones and drops some. This table has hundreds of thousands of clones, more than 70% appearing once. The specimen was peripheral blood, collected in a trial of Ad26.COV2.S vaccine versus placebo. These TCRs come from a person between 18 and 59 years old who received the Ad26.COV2.S COVID-19 vaccine or a placebo.

The chain has TRBV27 and TRBJ1-4, with D tentatively TRBD1 (5 bases). CDR3 length: 15 residues. Looked up from germline, CDR1 is MNHEY and CDR2 is SMNVEV (reference sequence). Trimming stripped 4 bases from V and 3 bases from J, with 12 bases between. Here the CDR3 reads CASSYWGSPNEKLFF. The CDR3 DNA sequence: TGTGCCAGCAGTTACTGGGGGAGTCCTAATGAAAAACTGTTTTTT.

This CDR3 reads CASRPRGRSDTQYF. CDR3 bases: TGTGCCAGCAGACCCAGGGGGCGATCAGATACGCAGTATTTT. The V and J genes are TRBV6-5 and TRBJ2-3; 8 bases map to TRBD1. Germline V gene lookup returns CDR1 MNHEY and CDR2 SVGAGI. V was pared by 6 bases and J by 4 bases, with 6 bases of the junction left unmatched. This CDR3 has 14 amino acids.

The rearrangement joins TRBV19 to TRBJ1-2; no reliable D call. V was cut by 6 bases and J by 3 bases, with 11 bases left in between. Germline CDR1 and CDR2: LNHDA and SQIVND (reference sequence). The CDR3 runs to 13 residues. The CDR3 region is CASRPDGYYGYTF. For the CDR3, the DNA is TGTGCCAGTAGGCCTGACGGATACTATGGCTACACCTTC.

This chain joins TRBV5-1 and TRBJ1-1; weak D call: TRBD1 (6 bases). Trimming shortened V by 5 bases and J by 0 bases, and 11 bases separated the two germline ends. The CDR3 runs 14 residues. CDR1 is SGHRS, CDR2 YFSETQ, per germline. The CDR3 loop is CASRIQGMNTEAFF. CDR3 nucleotide sequence: TGCGCCAGCAGAATACAGGGAATGAACACTGAAGCTTTCTTT. Using reference TRBV5-1 and TRBJ1-1 for the parts outside the CDR3, the full variable domain is KAGVTQTPRYLIKTRGQQVTLSCSPISGHRSVSWYQQTPGQGLQFLFEYFSETQRNKGNFPGRFSGRQFSNSRSEMNVSTLELGDSALYLCASRIQGMNTEAFFGQGTRLTVV.

The genes are TRBV11-2 and TRBJ2-1; 8 bases line up with TRBD2. This CDR3 has 17 amino acids. Unmatched junction bases numbered 13, after V lost 4 bases and J lost 5 bases. CDR1 is SGHAT and CDR2 is FQNNGV in the germline V gene. The CDR3 loop is CASSSTYGREADNEQFF. CDR3 bases: TGTGCCAGCAGCTCGACCTATGGGCGGGAGGCCGACAATGAGCAGTTCTTC.

The chain is built from TRBV5-4 and TRBJ2-1; 11 bases map to TRBD2. The CDR3 has 18 residues. The germline V gene has CDR1 SGHNT and CDR2 YYREEE (reference sequence). J gave up 2 bases and V 0 bases, and 7 bases lay outside the gene matches. CDR3 amino acids: CASSLALAGGPAYNEQFF. The CDR3 DNA reads as TGTGCCAGCAGCTTGGCTCTAGCGGGAGGACCGGCCTACAATGAGCAGTTCTTC.

V and J are TRBV2 and TRBJ1-5, with D hard to call. V lost 6 bases and J lost 0, with 6 bases in between. Germline CDR1 reads SNHLY; CDR2 reads FYNNEI. The CDR3 runs to 13 residues. CDR3 DNA: TGTGCCAGCAGGGCCTATAGCAATCAGCCCCAGCATTTT. The encoded protein is CASRAYSNQPQHF.

V usage is TRBV9 and J usage is TRBJ2-2; D ambiguous. CDR3 length: 15 amino acids. Deletions cut 4 bases from V and 6 bases from J, with 16 bases between. Germline V gene sequence: CDR1 SGDLS, CDR2 YYNGEE. The CDR3 region has the DNA TGTGCCAGCAGCTCCTCTCCTTTGTGGTCCGGGGAGCTGTTTTTT. It is translated as CASSSSPLWSGELFF.

The chain is built from TRBV29-1 and TRBJ1-1; a weak D match, TRBD1 (6 bases). This CDR3 contains 17 residues. Trimming removed 2 bases at V and 4 bases at J, with 23 bases between. Germline-derived CDR1 and CDR2 are SQVTM and ANQGSEA. The CDR3 nucleotides read TGCAGCGTTGAACGTCAGGGGTATATGATAGAGCGCACTGAAGCTTTCTTT. Its translation is CSVERQGYMIERTEAFF.

The chain uses TRBV10-2 and TRBJ1-2, with D maybe TRBD1 (5 bases). CDR3 length: 13 residues. The germline V gene has CDR1 WSHSY and CDR2 SAAADI. V lost 2 bases and J lost 7, with 11 bases in between. As DNA, the CDR3 is TGCGCCAGCAGTGAGGGGGGGAGGAGTGGCTACACCTTC. As protein: CASSEGGRSGYTF.

The V call is TRBV10-3, the J call TRBJ1-4; weak D call: TRBD1 (6 bases). The CDR3 spans 14 residues. CDR1 and CDR2 from the germline V gene are ENHRY and SYGVKD. V was trimmed by 8 bases and J by 0 bases, leaving 10 bases between them. The CDR3 protein is CAIGTHSTNEKLFF. The CDR3 nucleotides read TGTGCCATCGGGACACACTCAACTAATGAAAAACTGTTTTTT.

The genes are TRBV18 and TRBJ2-7; D call uncertain. Germline loops: CDR1 KGHSH, CDR2 LQKENI. The CDR3 has 13 residues. V lost 4 bases to trimming and J lost 2 bases, with 9 bases between them. CDR3: CASSQAATYEQYF. In DNA, the CDR3 is TGTGCCAGCTCACAGGCGGCAACCTACGAGCAGTACTTC. Filled out from reference TRBV18 and TRBJ2-7, the complete variable domain reads NAGVMQNPRHLVRRRGQEARLRCSPMKGHSHVYWYRQLPEEGLKFMVYLQKENIIDESGMPKERFSAEFPKEGPSILRIQQVVRGDSAAYFCASSQAATYEQYFGPGTRLTVT.

This chain joins TRBV29-1 and TRBJ1-4; TRBD1 is a possible D gene (6 bases). This CDR3 is built from 15 residues. V was trimmed by 8 bases and J by 5 bases, leaving 21 bases between them. Germline lookup yields CDR1 SQVTM and CDR2 ANQGSEA. The CDR3 sequence is CSPFHYRENNEKLFF. CDR3 nucleotide sequence: TGCAGCCCCTTTCACTACAGGGAAAACAATGAAAAACTGTTTTTT.

The J gene is TRBJ2-3, the V gene TRBV11-1, with D perhaps matching TRBD1 (5 bases). Trimming took off 5 bases at V and 1 base at J, with 10 bases between the two ends. Germline CDR1 and CDR2: SGHAT and FQDESV (reference sequence). CDR3 length equals 14 residues. The CDR3 here is CASSLRVGTDTQYF. CDR3 coding DNA: TGTGCCAGCAGCCTCAGGGTTGGCACAGATACGCAGTATTTT.

This clone has just one count. V usage is TRBV29-1 and J usage is TRBJ1-1; D might be TRBD1 (6 bases). Trimming left V 3 bases short and J 4 bases short, with 12 bases between. This CDR3 spans 13 amino acids. Germline lookup yields CDR1 SQVTM and CDR2 ANQGSEA. CDR3 nucleotide sequence: TGCAGCGTTGACAGGGGAGAGGGCACTGAAGCTTTCTTT. It codes for CSVDRGEGTEAFF. Looking up the rest from reference TRBV29-1 and TRBJ1-1 gives the full variable domain: SAVISQKPSRDICQRGTSLTIQCQVDSQVTMMFWYRQQPGQSLTLIATANQGSEATYESGFVIDKFPISRPNLTFSTLTVSNMSPEDSSIYLCSVDRGEGTEAFFGQGTRLTVV.